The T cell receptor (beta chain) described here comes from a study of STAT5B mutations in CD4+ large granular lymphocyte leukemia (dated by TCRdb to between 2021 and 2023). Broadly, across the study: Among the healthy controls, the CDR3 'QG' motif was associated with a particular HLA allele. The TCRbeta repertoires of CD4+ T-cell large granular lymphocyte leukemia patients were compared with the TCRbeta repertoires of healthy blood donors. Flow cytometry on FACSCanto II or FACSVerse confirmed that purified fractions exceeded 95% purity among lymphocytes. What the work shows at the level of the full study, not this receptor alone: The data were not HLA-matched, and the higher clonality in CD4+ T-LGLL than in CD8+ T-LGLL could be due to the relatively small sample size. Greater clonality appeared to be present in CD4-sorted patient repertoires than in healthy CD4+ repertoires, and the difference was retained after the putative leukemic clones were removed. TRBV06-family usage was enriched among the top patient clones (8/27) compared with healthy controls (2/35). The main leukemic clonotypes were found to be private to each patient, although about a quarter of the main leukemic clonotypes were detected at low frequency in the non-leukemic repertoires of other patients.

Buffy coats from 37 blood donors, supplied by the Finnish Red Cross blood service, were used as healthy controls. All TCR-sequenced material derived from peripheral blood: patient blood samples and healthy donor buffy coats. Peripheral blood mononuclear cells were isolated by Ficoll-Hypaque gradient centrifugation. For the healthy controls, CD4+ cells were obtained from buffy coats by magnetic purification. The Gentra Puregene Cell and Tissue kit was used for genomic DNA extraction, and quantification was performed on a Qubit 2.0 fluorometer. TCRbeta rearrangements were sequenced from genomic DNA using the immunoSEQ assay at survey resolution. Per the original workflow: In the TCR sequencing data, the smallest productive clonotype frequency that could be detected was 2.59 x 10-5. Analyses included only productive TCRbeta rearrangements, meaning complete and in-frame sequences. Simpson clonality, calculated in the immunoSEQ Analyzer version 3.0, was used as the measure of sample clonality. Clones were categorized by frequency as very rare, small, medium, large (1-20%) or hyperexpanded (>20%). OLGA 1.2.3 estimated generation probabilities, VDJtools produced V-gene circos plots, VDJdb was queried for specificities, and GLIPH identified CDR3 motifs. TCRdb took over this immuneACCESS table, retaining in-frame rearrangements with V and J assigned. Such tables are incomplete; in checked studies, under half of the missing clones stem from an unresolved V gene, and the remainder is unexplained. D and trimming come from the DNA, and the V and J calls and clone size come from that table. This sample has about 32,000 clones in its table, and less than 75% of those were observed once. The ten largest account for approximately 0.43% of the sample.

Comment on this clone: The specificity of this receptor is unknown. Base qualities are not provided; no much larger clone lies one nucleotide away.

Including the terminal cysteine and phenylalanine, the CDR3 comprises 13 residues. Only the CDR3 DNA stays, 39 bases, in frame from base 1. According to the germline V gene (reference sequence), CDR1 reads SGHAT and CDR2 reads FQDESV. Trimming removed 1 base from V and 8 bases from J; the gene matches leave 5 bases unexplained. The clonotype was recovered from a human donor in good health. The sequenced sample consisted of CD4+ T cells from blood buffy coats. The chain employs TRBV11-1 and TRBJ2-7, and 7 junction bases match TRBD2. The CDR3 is CASSLGTSNQQYF. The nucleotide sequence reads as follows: TGTGCCAGCAGCTTAGGGACTAGTAATCAGCAGTACTTC. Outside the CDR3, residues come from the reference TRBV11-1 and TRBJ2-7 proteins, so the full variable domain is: EAEVAQSPRYKITEKSQAVAFWCDPISGHATLYWYRQILGQGPELLVQFQDESVVDDSQLPKDRFSAERLKGVDSTLKIQPAELGDSAMYLCASSLGTSNQQYFGPGTRLTVT.